The rows below give T cell receptor beta chains drawn from one sample of a study of blood T cell repertoires in COVID-19. The assay was immunoSEQ multiplex PCR, and TCRdb's table has in-frame clones only and misses some. The sample has approximately 150,000 clones; 87% are singletons. Sample: PBMCs or T cells enriched from blood (not recorded which). Receptor source: a woman between 40 and 55 years old who had been exposed to COVID-19. Each CDR3 is given without its conserved first and last residue. Size is omitted from some rows. Given values are once, few, many or a class for expanded clones.

j_gene,abundance,v_gene,CDR3aa
TRBJ1-1,few,TRBV7-2,ASSLRQGAWTEAF
TRBJ1-5,few,TRBV6-5,ASRNRGRDQPQH
TRBJ2-4,few,TRBV6-5,ASRTTSGDKNIQY
TRBJ1-2,once,TRBV28,ASSLLAGGLRGYT
TRBJ1-5,.,TRBV28,ASSPGGLRGPSQPQH
TRBJ2-1,.,TRBV7-2,ASSSLAGAEQF
TRBJ1-1,.,TRBV5-1,ASSLVAGNTEAF
TRBJ2-1,.,TRBV6-5,ARRLAGGPYEQF
TRBJ1-2,once,TRBV6-5,ASSRDRRNYGYT
TRBJ1-1,.,TRBV7-2,ASSLVSGGGTEAF
TRBJ1-3,.,TRBV28,ASSFPREGNTIY